These 18 T cell receptor beta chains came from one sample sequenced in a study of T cell responses to AZD1222 COVID-19 vaccine. Sequenced by immunoSEQ multiplex PCR; TCRdb stores in-frame clones only, minus some. The sample lists approximately 96,000 clones, around 84% occurring once. Sequences were derived from peripheral blood, sampled 28 days after the second AZD1222 dose. These receptors all come from an adult who received the AZD1222 COVID-19 vaccine.

V gene TRBV6-5 combines with J gene TRBJ1-2, with 11 bases that match TRBD1. The CDR3 is 16 residues long. J gave up 4 bases and V 0 bases, and 4 bases lay outside the gene matches. CDR1 is MNHEY and CDR2 is SVGAGI in the germline V gene. The CDR3 loop is CASSYSGTGGAYGYTF. CDR3 bases: TGTGCCAGCAGTTACTCAGGGACAGGGGGGGCCTATGGCTACACCTTC.

The table lists this clone with a few counts. The chain employs TRBV6-5 and TRBJ1-1, with D uncertain. Germline assignment: CDR1 MNHEY and CDR2 SVGAGI. The ends were cut back, 10 bases at V and 0 bases at J, with 9 bases in the middle. The CDR3 runs to 12 residues. The CDR3 coding sequence is TGTGCCACGGGATGGTTGAACACTGAAGCTTTCTTT. Its translation is CATGWLNTEAFF.

V usage is TRBV4-2 and J usage is TRBJ1-1; 7 bases are shared with TRBD1. V was pared by 1 base and J by 1 base, with 15 bases of the junction left unmatched. The CDR3 is 19 amino acids. CDR1 and CDR2 (germline): LGHNA, YNFKEQ. In DNA form, the CDR3 reads TGTGCCAGCAGCCAAGCCGCGAGGGGGCGTGATTGGGGGAACACTGAAGCTTTCTTT. It yields the protein CASSQAARGRDWGNTEAFF.

In this sample, this clone turned up once. The rearrangement uses TRBV10-3 and TRBJ2-7; a possible D gene is TRBD1 (6 bases). The V gene's germline CDR1 is ENHRY and CDR2 SYGVKD. The CDR3 totals 14 residues. Trimming removed 6 bases from V and 1 base from J, with 13 bases in between. CDR3 in DNA: TGTGCCATCAGGGACGCAGGGGAGTCCTACGAGCAGTACTTC. It is translated as CAIRDAGESYEQYF.

V is TRBV5-4 and J is TRBJ2-7; D gene unclear. This CDR3 region has 14 residues. Trimming pared 1 base from V and 2 bases from J, leaving 10 bases between. The V gene's germline CDR1 is SGHNT and CDR2 YYREEE (reference sequence). The chain's CDR3 is CASSLSELAYEQYF. The DNA of the CDR3 is TGTGCCAGCAGCTTGTCCGAGCTAGCCTACGAGCAGTACTTC.

This clone was seen once. The chain has TRBV5-8 and TRBJ1-1; D may be TRBD1 (5 bases). The CDR3 is made up of 15 amino acids. V lost 0 bases and J lost 4, with 13 bases in between. Germline V gene sequence: CDR1 SGHTS, CDR2 YDEGEE. The CDR3 DNA reads as TGTGCCAGCAGCTTGGGGACGGCAAGGGGCACTGAAGCTTTCTTT. Translation: CASSLGTARGTEAFF.

This rearrangement joins TRBV27 to TRBJ2-2; TRBD2 aligns across 7 bases. Germline CDR1 and CDR2: MNHEY and SMNVEV (reference sequence). This CDR3 is 17 amino acids long. J lost 0 bases, V lost 7 bases, and 11 bases had no gene match. CDR3: CASTPLGAGANTGELFF. The CDR3 DNA follows: TGTGCCAGCACCCCCCTCGGGGCGGGAGCGAACACCGGGGAGCTGTTTTTT.

The chain recombines TRBV6-5 with TRBJ2-5, with 9 bases aligning to TRBD1. Germline CDR1 MNHEY, CDR2 SVGAGI. V shed 2 bases, J shed 3 bases, and the junction held 4 bases outside the gene matches. The CDR3 has 15 residues. The CDR3 nucleotides read TGTGCCAGCAGTTACGAGGGGACAGGGAAAGAGACCCAGTACTTC. Amino acids: CASSYEGTGKETQYF.

This sequence joins TRBV18 and TRBJ2-7; a possible D gene is TRBD2 (6 bases). From germline, CDR1 is KGHSH and CDR2 LQKENI. CDR3 length: 17 amino acids. V was cut by 5 bases and J by 4 bases, with 24 bases left in between. CDR3 sequence: CASSDSPAGAGAYEQYF. Here the CDR3 DNA reads TGTGCCAGCTCAGACTCGCCGGCCGGAGCGGGCGCTTACGAGCAGTACTTC.

The genes are TRBV7-9 and TRBJ2-7, with 8 bases identical to TRBD1. The CDR3 sequence is 14 residues long. V trimming: 4 bases; J trimming: 1 base; junction bases outside the gene matches: 3. In germline, CDR1 is SEHNR, CDR2 FQNEAQ (reference sequence). CDR3 sequence: CASSSGQGSYEQYF. CDR3 nucleotides: TGTGCCAGCAGCTCAGGACAGGGTTCCTACGAGCAGTACTTC.

CDR3 nucleotide sequence: TGTGCCAGCAGTTTAGTGAGCGGGACAGGGTCCACAGATACGCAGTATTTT. It codes for CASSLVSGTGSTDTQYF. The V call is TRBV27, the J call TRBJ2-3; 9 bases are a match to TRBD1. The germline CDR1 and CDR2 sequences are MNHEY and SMNVEV (reference sequence). The V segment lost 2 bases and the J segment 2 bases; nucleotides outside the gene matches: 8. The CDR3 totals 17 residues.

The V gene is TRBV4-2, the J gene TRBJ2-1; TRBD1 matches 9 bases. The V segment lost 0 bases and the J segment 7 bases; nucleotides outside the gene matches: 4. This CDR3 is built from 15 residues. CDR1 and CDR2 (germline): LGHNA, YNFKEQ. The CDR3 sequence: CASSQEGQGGNEQFF. The CDR3 nucleotides read TGTGCCAGCAGCCAAGAGGGACAGGGAGGGAATGAGCAGTTCTTC.

The chain combines TRBV10-2 with TRBJ2-1, with 8 positions matching TRBD1. The CDR3 sequence is 14 residues long. V lost 8 bases and J lost 4; bases outside the gene matches: 7. Germline CDR1 is WSHSY and CDR2 is SAAADI. Here the CDR3 DNA reads TGCGCCAGCCTTTCAGGGGGCGGTTACAATGAGCAGTTCTTC. It encodes CASLSGGGYNEQFF.

J is TRBJ1-1 and V is TRBV6-5; TRBD1 is a possible D gene (6 bases). Between the trimmed V and J ends, which lost 5 bases and 6 bases, there was a span of 16 bases. The CDR3 runs to 14 residues. From germline, CDR1 is MNHEY and CDR2 SVGAGI. The CDR3 loop reads CASSPQGAGAEAFF. The CDR3 bases are TGTGCCAGCAGTCCTCAGGGAGCAGGGGCTGAAGCTTTCTTT.

The chain joins TRBV28 to TRBJ2-2; 8 positions match TRBD2. Trimming took 6 bases from V and 3 from J; bases not matched to a gene: 12. Germline assignment: CDR1 MDHEN and CDR2 SYDVKM. The CDR3 runs 17 residues. The chain's CDR3 is CASSADGGAPYTGELFF. In DNA form, the CDR3 reads TGTGCCAGCAGCGCTGACGGGGGGGCACCATACACCGGGGAGCTGTTTTTT.

The V gene is TRBV27, the J gene TRBJ2-4; D is perhaps TRBD2 (5 bases). V lost 3 bases to trimming and J lost 6 bases, with 9 bases between them. CDR3 length equals 13 residues. In germline, CDR1 is MNHEY, CDR2 SMNVEV (reference sequence). CDR3 bases: TGTGCCAGCAGTTTTGGGGAGCGAAACATTCAGTACTTC. The encoded protein is CASSFGERNIQYF.

The chain combines TRBV5-5 with TRBJ1-4, with a weak D call TRBD1 (5 bases). CDR1 SGHKS and CDR2 YYEKEE come from the germline V gene (reference sequence). V lost 2 bases and J 7 bases, leaving 15 bases between the germline ends. There are 15 residues in the CDR3. This chain's CDR3 is CASSFGAGLGEKLFF. CDR3 bases: TGTGCCAGCAGCTTCGGGGCAGGGTTAGGTGAAAAACTGTTTTTT. The full variable domain, in which reference TRBV5-5 and TRBJ1-4 provide the parts outside the CDR3, is DAGVTQSPTHLIKTRGQQVTLRCSPISGHKSVSWYQQVLGQGPQFIFQYYEKEERGRGNFPDRFSARQFPNYSSELNVNALLLGDSALYLCASSFGAGLGEKLFFGSGTQLSVL.

The genes are TRBV7-2 and TRBJ2-1; either TRBD1 or TRBD2 may fit D (5 bases each). Trimming removed 5 bases at V and 6 bases at J, with 8 bases between. Per germline, CDR1 SGHTA and CDR2 FQGNSA. CDR3 length: 12 residues. CDR3 protein: CASSTGLNEQFF. The CDR3 DNA is TGTGCCAGCAGCACGGGGCTCAATGAGCAGTTCTTC.